A selection of T cell receptor beta chains follows, all from one sample in a study of regulatory T cells in long-lasting Graves disease. TCRdb re-derived calls from the multiplex PCR reads in MiXCR, one entry per CDR3 protein. The table includes 360,000 or so distinct CDR3 sequences, 12% detected once. A further study also used this sample, focusing on T cells in Graves' hyperthyroidism and ophthalmopathy.

Here the sequenced sample was peripheral blood mononuclear cells (PBMCs), taken at new diagnosis, from a patient treated with antithyroid drugs. Every receptor here comes from a woman between 18 and 29 years old with Graves disease. CDR3s include the opening cysteine and the closing phenylalanine or tryptophan. The D gene is left open where the match is weak. Not every row has a clone size; where given, it reads once, few, many or a size class.

d_gene	v_gene	abundance	j_gene	CDR3aa	CDR3nt
-	TRBV11-2	many	TRBJ1-1	CASSLVAHPEAFF	TGTGCCAGCAGCTTAGTGGCTCACCCTGAAGCTTTCTTT
-	TRBV24-1	-	TRBJ2-2	CATEATNTGELFF	TGTGCCACCGAGGCGACCAACACCGGGGAGCTGTTTTTT
-	TRBV7-9	few	TRBJ2-2	CASSSPPQANTGELFF	TGTGCCAGCAGCTCCCCCCCCCAGGCCAACACCGGGGAGCTGTTTTTT
-	TRBV12-5	many	TRBJ2-3	CASGFYGENTDTQYF	TGTGCTAGTGGTTTTTACGGAGAGAACACAGATACGCAGTATTTT
-	TRBV20-1	many	TRBJ2-7	CSARDGQGGAYEQYF	TGCAGTGCTAGAGATGGGCAGGGGGGTGCCTACGAGCAGTACTTC
TRBD1	TRBV12-3/TRBV12-4	many	TRBJ2-7	CASSPLDRVEQYF	TGTGCCAGCAGTCCGTTAGACAGGGTCGAGCAGTACTTC
-	TRBV3-1	-	TRBJ1-2	CASSQGRVRYGYTF	TGTGCCAGCAGCCAAGGAAGGGTCCGATATGGCTACACCTTC
-	TRBV29-1	few	TRBJ2-2	CSVDRGWTGELFF	TGCAGCGTTGACAGGGGTTGGACCGGGGAGCTGTTTTTT
TRBD1	TRBV29-1	-	TRBJ2-7	CSVERDRDYEQYF	TGCAGCGTTGAACGGGACAGGGACTACGAGCAGTACTTC
-	TRBV12-3/TRBV12-4	many	TRBJ2-2	CASSLENSYTGELFF	TGTGCCAGCAGTTTGGAAAACAGTTACACCGGGGAGCTGTTTTTT
-	TRBV12-3/TRBV12-4	few	TRBJ2-2	CAAEEPNTGELFF	TGTGCTGCCGAGGAACCGAACACCGGGGAGCTGTTTTTT
-	TRBV6-1	few	TRBJ2-1	CASSRGWGALGNEQFF	TGTGCCAGTTCCCGTGGGTGGGGGGCTCTGGGTAATGAGCAGTTCTTC
-	TRBV6-5	many	TRBJ2-1	CASSYSRGTLTKFF	TGTGCCAGCAGTTACTCGAGAGGGACTCTAACTAAGTTCTTC
-	TRBV12-3/TRBV12-4	many	TRBJ1-6	CASSLAGQQNSPLHF	TGTGCCAGCAGTTTAGCTGGACAGCAAAATTCACCCCTCCACTTT
-	TRBV19	few	TRBJ2-1	CASSIGYGSYNEQFF	TGTGCCAGTAGTATCGGGTATGGGTCCTACAATGAGCAGTTCTTC
-	TRBV11-1	many	TRBJ1-6	CASSLRGNSPLHF	TGTGCCAGCAGCTTACGGGGGAATTCACCCCTCCACTTT
-	TRBV7-8	many	TRBJ1-1	CASSLDIENTEAFF	TGTGCCAGCAGCTTAGATATTGAGAACACTGAAGCTTTCTTT
TRBD1	TRBV10-3	many	TRBJ2-5	CAIGTGETQYF	TGTGCCATCGGGACAGGAGAGACCCAGTACTTC
-	TRBV7-3	-	TRBJ2-1	CASSPRLRYSYNEQFF	TGTGCCAGCAGCCCCCGTTTGCGTTACTCCTACAATGAGCAGTTCTTC
-	TRBV11-2	many	TRBJ2-1	CASSLGLLLNNEQFF	TGTGCCAGCAGCCTGGGACTTCTCCTTAACAATGAGCAGTTCTTC
TRBD1	TRBV24-1	many	TRBJ1-2	CATSDWDRTGNYGYTF	TGTGCCACCAGTGATTGGGACAGGACGGGCAACTATGGCTACACCTTC
TRBD1	TRBV19	many	TRBJ2-3	CASSIDRGDRRYF	TGTGCCAGTAGTATTGACAGGGGGGATCGACGGTATTTT
TRBD2	TRBV6-2/TRBV6-3	many	TRBJ2-1	CASSYGWTSDSNEQFF	TGTGCCAGCAGTTACGGGTGGACTAGCGATTCAAATGAGCAGTTCTTC
-	TRBV12-3/TRBV12-4	many	TRBJ1-1	CASSLGRGQAFF	TGTGCCAGCAGTTTGGGCCGGGGGCAGGCTTTCTTT
-	TRBV7-3	many	TRBJ2-3	CASSLLGFGTSTDTQYF	TGTGCCAGCAGCTTACTAGGGTTCGGGACTAGCACAGATACGCAGTATTTT
TRBD2	TRBV28	few	TRBJ2-7	CASSLGGRAREQYF	TGTGCCAGCAGTTTAGGCGGGAGAGCCCGGGAGCAGTACTTC
-	TRBV24-1	-	TRBJ2-3	CATSDARDVTGTQYF	TGTGCCACCAGTGATGCCAGGGATGTCACAGGTACGCAGTATTTT
TRBD2	TRBV6-1	many	TRBJ2-1	CASSAHSGSSYNEQFF	TGTGCCAGCAGTGCACATAGCGGGAGCTCCTACAATGAGCAGTTCTTC
-	TRBV20-1	-	TRBJ2-7	CSARDLTGHEQYF	TGCAGTGCTAGAGATCTAACAGGGCACGAGCAGTACTTC
TRBD2	TRBV27	many	TRBJ2-1	CASSPLLAGAFEQFF	TGTGCCAGCAGTCCATTACTAGCGGGAGCTTTTGAGCAGTTCTTC
-	TRBV24-1	many	TRBJ1-4	CATSDLDRLSNEKLFF	TGTGCCACCAGTGATTTAGATCGGCTCTCTAATGAAAAACTGTTTTTT
-	TRBV9	-	TRBJ1-1	CASSPADEGEAFF	TGTGCCAGCAGCCCTGCCGATGAGGGTGAGGCTTTCTTT
-	TRBV7-9	many	TRBJ1-1	CASSSIRERRAFF	TGTGCCAGCAGCTCAATCCGGGAGAGGAGAGCTTTCTTT
TRBD2	TRBV6-2/TRBV6-3	many	TRBJ2-1	CASTPGTGGISYNEQFF	TGTGCCAGCACACCAGGGACCGGGGGGATCTCCTACAATGAGCAGTTCTTC
-	TRBV12-3/TRBV12-4	many	TRBJ2-3	CASSSSPQQYF	TGTGCCAGCAGTTCGTCCCCCCAGCAGTATTTT
TRBD1	TRBV20-1	few	TRBJ1-4	CSASPGTGDEKLFF	TGCAGTGCTAGTCCCGGGACAGGGGATGAAAAACTGTTTTTT
-	TRBV7-2	-	TRBJ2-4	CASSLKEGGKNIQYF	TGTGCCAGCAGCTTAAAGGAGGGGGGCAAAAACATTCAGTACTTC
TRBD1	TRBV6-1	many	TRBJ1-2	CASRGGTVPKGPYGYTF	TGTGCCAGCAGGGGGGGGACAGTACCTAAGGGACCCTATGGCTACACCTTC
TRBD2	TRBV3-1	many	TRBJ2-1	CASSVRTSGGAFYNEQFF	TGTGCCAGCAGCGTGCGGACTAGCGGGGGGGCGTTCTACAATGAGCAGTTCTTC